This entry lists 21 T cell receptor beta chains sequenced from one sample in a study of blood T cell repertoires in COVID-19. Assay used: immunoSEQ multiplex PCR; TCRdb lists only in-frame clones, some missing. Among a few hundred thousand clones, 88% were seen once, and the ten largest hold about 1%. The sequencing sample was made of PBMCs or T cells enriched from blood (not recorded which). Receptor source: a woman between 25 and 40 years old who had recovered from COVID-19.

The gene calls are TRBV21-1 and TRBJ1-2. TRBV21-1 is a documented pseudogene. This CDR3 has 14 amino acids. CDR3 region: CASSKIGRRYGYTF. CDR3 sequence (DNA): TGTGCCAGCAGCAAAATTGGGCGGAGGTATGGCTACACCTTC.

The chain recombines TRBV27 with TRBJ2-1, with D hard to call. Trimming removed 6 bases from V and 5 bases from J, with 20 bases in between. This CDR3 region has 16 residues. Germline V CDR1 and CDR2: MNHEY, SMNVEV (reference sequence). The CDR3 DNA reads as TGTGCCAGCAGCCAAACAGACATTACTCTCGACAATGAGCAGTTCTTC. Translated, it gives CASSQTDITLDNEQFF.

The CDR3 bases are TGTGCCAGCAGCTTAGGGACAGGGGATCGAGAGACCCAGTACTTC. Amino acids: CASSLGTGDRETQYF. This chain connects TRBV11-3 to TRBJ2-5, with TRBD1 matching over 9 bases. With 1 base clipped from V and 4 bases from J, the junction kept 4 bases outside the gene matches. CDR3 length equals 15 residues. The germline V gene encodes CDR1 SGHNT and CDR2 YENEEA.

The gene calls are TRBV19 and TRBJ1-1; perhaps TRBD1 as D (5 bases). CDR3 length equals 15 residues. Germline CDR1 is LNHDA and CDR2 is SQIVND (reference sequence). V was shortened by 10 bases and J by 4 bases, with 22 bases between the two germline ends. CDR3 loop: CATFRGGARGTEAFF. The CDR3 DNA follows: TGTGCCACCTTTAGGGGAGGGGCCCGAGGCACTGAAGCTTTCTTT.

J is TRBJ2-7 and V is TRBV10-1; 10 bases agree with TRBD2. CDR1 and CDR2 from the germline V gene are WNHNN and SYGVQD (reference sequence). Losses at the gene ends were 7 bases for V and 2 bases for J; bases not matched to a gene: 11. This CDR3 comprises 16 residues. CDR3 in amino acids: CASNLRSGRGPYEQYF. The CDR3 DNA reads TGCGCCAGCAATCTAAGAAGCGGGAGGGGTCCCTACGAGCAGTACTTC.

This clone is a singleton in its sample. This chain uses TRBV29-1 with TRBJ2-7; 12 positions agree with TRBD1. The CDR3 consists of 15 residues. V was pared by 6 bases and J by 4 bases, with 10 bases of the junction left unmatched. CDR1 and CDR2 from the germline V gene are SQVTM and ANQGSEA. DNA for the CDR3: TGCAGCGTCCGAGCTCCGGGACAGGGGGCTTACGAGCAGTACTTC. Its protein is CSVRAPGQGAYEQYF.

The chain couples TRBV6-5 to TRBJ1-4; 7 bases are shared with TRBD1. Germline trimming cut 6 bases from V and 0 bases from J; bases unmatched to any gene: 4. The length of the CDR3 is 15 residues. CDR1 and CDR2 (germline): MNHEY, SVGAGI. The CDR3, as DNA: TGTGCCAGCAGCCCCGACAGGGCAACTAATGAAAAACTGTTTTTT. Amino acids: CASSPDRATNEKLFF.

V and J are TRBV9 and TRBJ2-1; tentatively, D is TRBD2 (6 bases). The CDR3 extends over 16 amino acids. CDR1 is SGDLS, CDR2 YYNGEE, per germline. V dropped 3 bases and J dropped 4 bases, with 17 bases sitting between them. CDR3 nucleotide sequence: TGTGCCAGCAGCGAGGGCGGGACCCTTGGATACAATGAGCAGTTCTTC. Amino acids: CASSEGGTLGYNEQFF.

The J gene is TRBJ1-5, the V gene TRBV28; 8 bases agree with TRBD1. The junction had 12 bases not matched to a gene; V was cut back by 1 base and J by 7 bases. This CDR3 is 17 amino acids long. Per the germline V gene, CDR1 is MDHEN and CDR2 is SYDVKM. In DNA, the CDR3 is TGTGCCAGCAGTTTATTCGTCTCCAGGGGGCAAAAGCAGCCCCAGCATTTT. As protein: CASSLFVSRGQKQPQHF.

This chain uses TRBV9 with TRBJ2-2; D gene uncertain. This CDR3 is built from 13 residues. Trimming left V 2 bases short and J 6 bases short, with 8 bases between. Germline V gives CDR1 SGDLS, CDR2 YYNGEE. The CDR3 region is CASSVSVPGELFF. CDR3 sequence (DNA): TGTGCCAGCAGCGTTTCGGTTCCCGGGGAGCTGTTTTTT.

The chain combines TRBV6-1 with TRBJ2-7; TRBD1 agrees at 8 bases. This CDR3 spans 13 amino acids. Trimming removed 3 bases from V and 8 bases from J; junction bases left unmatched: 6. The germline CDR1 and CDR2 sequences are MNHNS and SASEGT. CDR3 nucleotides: TGTGCCAGCAGTGAGGGGGACAGGAGCCAGCAGTACTTC. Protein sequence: CASSEGDRSQQYF.

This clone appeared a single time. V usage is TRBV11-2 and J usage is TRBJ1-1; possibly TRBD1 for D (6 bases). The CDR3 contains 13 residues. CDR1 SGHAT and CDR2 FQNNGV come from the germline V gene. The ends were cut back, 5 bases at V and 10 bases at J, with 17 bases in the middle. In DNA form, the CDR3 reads TGTGCCAGCAGCCGCGGACAGCCCACGGCAGCTTTCTTT. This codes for CASSRGQPTAAFF.

The CDR3 sequence is CASSSNRGPANTEAFF. CDR3 nucleotide sequence: TGTGCCAGCAGCTCGAACAGGGGCCCGGCGAACACTGAAGCTTTCTTT. V and J are TRBV7-9 and TRBJ1-1, with 7 bases lining up with TRBD1. CDR1 is SEHNR, CDR2 FQNEAQ, per germline (reference sequence). The CDR3 has 16 residues. With V trimmed by 4 bases and J by 1 base, 9 bases remained unmatched.

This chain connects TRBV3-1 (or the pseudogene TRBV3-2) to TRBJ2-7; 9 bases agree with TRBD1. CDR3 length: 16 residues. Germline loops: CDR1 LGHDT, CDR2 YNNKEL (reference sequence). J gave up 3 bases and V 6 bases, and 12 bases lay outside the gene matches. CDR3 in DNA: TGTGCCAGCAGTCCGAAGAGGGGGACAGGGTTCTACGAGCAGTACTTC. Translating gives CASSPKRGTGFYEQYF.

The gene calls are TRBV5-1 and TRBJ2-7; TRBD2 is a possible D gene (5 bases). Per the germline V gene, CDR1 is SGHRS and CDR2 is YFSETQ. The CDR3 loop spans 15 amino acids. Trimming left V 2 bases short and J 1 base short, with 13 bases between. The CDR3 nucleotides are TGCGCCAGCAGCTTTCTATCGGGGTGGTCCTACGAGCAGTACTTC. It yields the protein CASSFLSGWSYEQYF.

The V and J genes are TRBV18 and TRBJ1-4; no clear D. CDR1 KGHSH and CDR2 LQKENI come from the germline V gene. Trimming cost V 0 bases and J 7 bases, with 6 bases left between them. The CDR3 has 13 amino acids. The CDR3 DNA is TGTGCCAGCTCACCACCGTTTCGTGAAAAACTGTTTTTT. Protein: CASSPPFREKLFF. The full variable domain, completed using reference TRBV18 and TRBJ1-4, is NAGVMQNPRHLVRRRGQEARLRCSPMKGHSHVYWYRQLPEEGLKFMVYLQKENIIDESGMPKERFSAEFPKEGPSILRIQQVVRGDSAAYFCASSPPFREKLFFGSGTQLSVL.

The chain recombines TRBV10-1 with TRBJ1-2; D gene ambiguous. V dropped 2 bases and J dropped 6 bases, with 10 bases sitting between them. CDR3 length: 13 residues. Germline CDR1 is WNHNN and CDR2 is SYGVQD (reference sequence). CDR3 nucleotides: TGCGCCAGCAGTGAGGGCAGGCCCAATGGCTACACCTTC. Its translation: CASSEGRPNGYTF.

CDR3 amino acids: CASSLEAGGPTGELFF. The CDR3 DNA is TGCGCCAGCAGCTTGGAGGCGGGAGGGCCGACCGGGGAGCTGTTTTTT. The chain employs TRBV5-1 and TRBJ2-2; 9 bases fit TRBD2. The CDR3 is made up of 16 amino acids. V dropped 0 bases and J dropped 5; count of bases not matched to a gene: 5. Germline loops: CDR1 SGHRS, CDR2 YFSETQ.

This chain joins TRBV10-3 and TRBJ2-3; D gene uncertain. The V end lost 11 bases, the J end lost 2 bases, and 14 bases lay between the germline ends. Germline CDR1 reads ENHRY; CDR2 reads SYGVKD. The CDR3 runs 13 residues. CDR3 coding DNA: TGTGCCGCTGGAACGGGTCTCACAGATACGCAGTATTTT. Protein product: CAAGTGLTDTQYF.

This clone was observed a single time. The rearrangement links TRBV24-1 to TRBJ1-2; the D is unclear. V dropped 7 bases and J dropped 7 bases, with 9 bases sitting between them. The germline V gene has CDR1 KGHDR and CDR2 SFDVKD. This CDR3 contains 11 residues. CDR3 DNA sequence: TGTGCCACCAGCAGTATAACTGGCTACACCTTC. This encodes CATSSITGYTF.

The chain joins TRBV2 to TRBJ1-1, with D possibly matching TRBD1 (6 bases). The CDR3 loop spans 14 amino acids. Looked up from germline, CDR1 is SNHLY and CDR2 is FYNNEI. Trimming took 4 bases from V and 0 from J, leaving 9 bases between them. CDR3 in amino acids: CASSAQGLNTEAFF. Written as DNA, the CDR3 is TGTGCCAGCAGTGCGCAGGGGTTGAACACTGAAGCTTTCTTT. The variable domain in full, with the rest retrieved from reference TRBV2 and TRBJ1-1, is EPEVTQTPSHQVTQMGQEVILRCVPISNHLYFYWYRQILGQKVEFLVSFYNNEISEKSEIFDDQFSVERPDGSNFTLKIRSTKLEDSAMYFCASSAQGLNTEAFFGQGTRLTVV.